This T cell receptor (beta chain) was documented in a study of blood T cells in healthy people across ages. Points from the study as a whole: For the donors, CMV status was unknown and possibly confounded expanded clonotype changes. Relative to aged donors, long-lived donors carried more naive CD4+ cells and displayed higher diversity.

Germline-derived CDR1 and CDR2 are LNHNV and YYDKDF (reference sequence). The CDR3 loop spans 18 amino acids. V was clipped by 5 bases and J by 0 bases; unmatched bases: 9. As for this clonotype: Antigen: not known.

It was with a sample-barcoded 5' primer and a J-beta primer mix that a second PCR of about 6 to 12 cycles was run. TCRdb called the 5' RACE reads again in MiXCR, with one record for every CDR3 protein. The data contain more than 500,000 distinct CDR3 sequences, about 25% of them singletons. Isolating PBMCs gave at least 6.5 million of these cells per sample. The chain recombines TRBV15 with TRBJ2-3, with 12 nucleotides matching TRBD2. The TCR originated in an older woman in good health. The sequencing sample was made of blood. The CDR3 DNA sequence: TGTGCCACCAGCTCCACCTGGACTAGCGGGATTAGCACAGATACGCAGTATTTT. It codes for CATSSTWTSGISTDTQYF.